The clone carrying this T cell receptor beta chain was detected ten times or more. Its antigen is as yet unknown. This sample stems from a study of Graves' ophthalmopathy and Graves' hyperthyroidism. Study results and limitations: Progression of ophthalmopathy was predicted by the model with around 68% sensitivity and about 72% specificity.

Trimming left V 5 bases short and J 7 bases short, with 29 bases between. Germline CDR1 MDHEN, CDR2 SYDVKM. The CDR3 spans 18 residues. Researchers took RNA transcripts and amplified TCR beta CDR3 regions from them. RT-PCR in the first round used HTBI primers; a second-round multiplex PCR followed. In TCRdb, the multiplex PCR reads were re-called with MiXCR into one record per CDR3 protein. The data hold around 470,000 distinct CDR3 sequences, with approximately 15% observed a single time. Input material: blood. V is TRBV28 and J is TRBJ2-5, with D perhaps TRBD2 (6 bases). This clonotype originated in a woman in her 30s with Graves' ophthalmopathy. Here the CDR3 DNA reads TGTGCCAGCAGTCGGCGGCCGGTAGCGGAAGAGGCCCAAAGGACCCAGTACTTC. Protein product: CASSRRPVAEEAQRTQYF.